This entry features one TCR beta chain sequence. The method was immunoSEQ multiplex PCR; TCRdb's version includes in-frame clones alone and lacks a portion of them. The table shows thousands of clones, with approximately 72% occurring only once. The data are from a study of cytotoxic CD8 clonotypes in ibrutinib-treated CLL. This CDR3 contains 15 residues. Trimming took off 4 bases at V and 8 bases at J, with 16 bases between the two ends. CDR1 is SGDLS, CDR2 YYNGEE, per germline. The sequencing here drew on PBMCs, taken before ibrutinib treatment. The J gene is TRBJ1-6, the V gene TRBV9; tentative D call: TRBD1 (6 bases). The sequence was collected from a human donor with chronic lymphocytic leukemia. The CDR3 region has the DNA TGTGCCAGCAGCCCCCGCCGGACAGACCATTCACCCCTCCACTTT. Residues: CASSPRRTDHSPLHF.